This record concerns one T cell receptor (beta chain) sequence. This entry is derived from a study of blood T cell repertoires in COVID-19. Sequenced by immunoSEQ multiplex PCR; TCRdb stores in-frame clones only, minus some. The repertoire consists of under 250,000 clones, with around nine tenths occurring once and the leading ten covering 1.5% to 2%. This TCR was sampled from a woman in her sixties who had recovered from COVID-19. Sequencing used peripheral blood.

As DNA, the CDR3 is TGTGCCAGCAGCCCTAGACACGGGAGCCACGAGCAGTACTTC. Its translation is CASSPRHGSHEQYF. The chain uses TRBV9 and TRBJ2-7; D might be TRBD2 (6 bases). This CDR3 contains 14 residues. Germline CDR1 SGDLS, CDR2 YYNGEE. V was cut by 4 bases and J by 5 bases, with 16 bases left in between.